The 10 T cell receptor beta chains presented below share a single source sample, sequenced in a study of blood T cell repertoires in COVID-19. TCRdb's table, derived via immunoSEQ multiplex PCR, lists solely in-frame clones and lacks some. The sample lists about 400,000 clones, roughly 85% occurring once. The sample taken for sequencing was PBMCs or T cells enriched from blood (not recorded which). These receptors came from a young woman with acute COVID-19.

The V gene is TRBV5-1, the J gene TRBJ2-1; D might be TRBD1 (5 bases). Trimming took 4 bases from V and 4 from J, leaving 9 bases between them. The germline gives CDR1 SGHRS, CDR2 YFSETQ. The CDR3 contains 13 residues. The CDR3 loop is CASSLDSYNEQFF. The CDR3 coding sequence is TGCGCCAGCAGCCTAGACAGTTACAATGAGCAGTTCTTC.

This chain joins TRBV3-1 (or the pseudogene TRBV3-2) and TRBJ1-6, with TRBD1 matching over 7 bases. Per germline, CDR1 LGHDT and CDR2 YNNKEL (reference sequence). V trimming: 4 bases; J trimming: 6 bases; junction bases outside the gene matches: 6. This CDR3 spans 15 amino acids. CDR3 nucleotides: TGTGCCAGCAGCCCAGGGACAGTACCTAATTCACCCCTCCACTTT. Protein: CASSPGTVPNSPLHF.

The V gene is TRBV7-9, the J gene TRBJ2-5, with 8 bases aligning to TRBD1. The CDR3 length is 14 residues. Germline V gives CDR1 SEHNR, CDR2 FQNEAQ (reference sequence). Trimming at V came to 2 bases and at J to 4 bases, leaving 3 bases not matched to a gene. For the CDR3, the DNA is TGTGCCAGCAGCTTAACCGGGACAGGAGAGACCCAGTACTTC. Translated: CASSLTGTGETQYF.

This clone was recorded a few times. V and J are TRBV19 and TRBJ1-1; D is perhaps TRBD1 (5 bases). The length of the CDR3 is 15 residues. Germline V lookup: CDR1 LNHDA, CDR2 SQIVND (reference sequence). Trimming cost V 5 bases and J 7 bases, with 20 bases left between them. The CDR3 DNA follows: TGTGCCAGTAGTCTCGGGGGACGGGGGTTCCTTGAAGCTTTCTTT. Its translation is CASSLGGRGFLEAFF.

This chain connects TRBV10-3 to TRBJ2-1; TRBD2 aligns across 10 bases. CDR3 length equals 15 residues. V dropped 3 bases and J dropped 1; count of bases not matched to a gene: 0. Per germline, CDR1 ENHRY and CDR2 SYGVKD. The CDR3 loop is CAISDSGRSYNEQFF. The DNA of the CDR3 is TGTGCCATCAGTGATAGCGGGAGGTCCTACAATGAGCAGTTCTTC.

About this clone itself: Relative to the germline gene, one junction end is altered; a read error may explain this. The chain has TRBV7-3 and TRBJ2-2, with TRBD2 matching 7 bases. Germline V CDR1 and CDR2: SGHTA, FQGTGA. This CDR3 is 13 amino acids long. CDR3 in amino acids: CVSSSSGGGELFF. DNA for the CDR3: TGTGTCAGCAGCTCGTCGGGAGGCGGGGAGCTGTTTTTT.

This chain connects TRBV12-3 or TRBV12-4 to TRBJ1-5; D is undetermined. This CDR3 is built from 13 residues. Trimming shortened V by 0 bases and J by 5 bases, and 5 bases separated the two germline ends. The CDR3 DNA follows: TGTGCCAGCAGTTTAGCCAGTGATCAGCCCCAGCATTTT. Its translation: CASSLASDQPQHF.

The chain uses TRBV14 and TRBJ1-1; D not certain. The germline V gene has CDR1 SGHDN and CDR2 FVKESK. V was cut by 0 bases and J by 1 base, with 9 bases left in between. This CDR3 is built from 15 residues. CDR3 sequence: CASSQEPPGNTEAFF. CDR3 sequence (DNA): TGTGCCAGCAGCCAAGAACCTCCCGGGAACACTGAAGCTTTCTTT.

The chain employs TRBV6-5 and TRBJ2-4; TRBD1 is a possible D gene (6 bases). This CDR3 has 15 residues. Trimming left V 2 bases short and J 7 bases short, with 15 bases between. CDR1 MNHEY and CDR2 SVGAGI come from the germline V gene. The DNA of the CDR3 is TGTGCCAGCAGTTACGATACAGGGTTGGGGAACATTCAGTACTTC. This sequence encodes CASSYDTGLGNIQYF.

This clone occurred once. The chain uses TRBV6-1 and TRBJ1-2; TRBD1 aligns across 8 bases. In germline, CDR1 is MNHNS, CDR2 SASEGT. V was pared by 4 bases and J by 3 bases, with 10 bases of the junction left unmatched. This CDR3 is built from 16 residues. The CDR3, as DNA: TGTGCCAGCAGTGCCAGGGTGGGGACAGGCGACTATGGCTACACCTTC. Translated: CASSARVGTGDYGYTF.